Sequencing of this TCR beta chain was carried out in a study of identical twins. CDR3 length: 15 amino acids. In germline, CDR1 is SNHLY, CDR2 FYNNEI. Trimming cost V 10 bases and J 0 bases; bases outside gene matches: 9. Study-wide points: Weaker excess sharing between twins was seen in beta out-of-frame sequences. The models systematically underestimated how much out-of-frame TCR alpha was shared in monozygotic twins. Abundant beta clonotypes from cord blood bore fewer insertions; memory repertoires lacked this pattern.

This clonotype has more than one count but fewer than ten. Its antigen is undetermined. TCRdb recomputed calls from the 5' RACE reads with MiXCR, one row per CDR3 protein. The sample comprises about 300,000 distinct CDR3 sequences, roughly an eighth of which are singletons, and 7.2% rests with the top ten. These data are also associated with another study on yellow fever vaccine responses in identical twins.

The sequenced sample consisted of CD8+ T cells sorted from blood. The receptor was isolated from a woman under 30 in good health. The rearrangement uses TRBV2 and TRBJ2-3, with 8 bases matching TRBD2. CDR3 bases: TGTGCCACCCAGAGGTTAGCGGGAAGCACAGATACGCAGTATTTT. Translation gives CATQRLAGSTDTQYF. Full variable domain (rest looked up from reference TRBV2 and TRBJ2-3): EPEVTQTPSHQVTQMGQEVILRCVPISNHLYFYWYRQILGQKVEFLVSFYNNEISEKSEIFDDQFSVERPDGSNFTLKIRSTKLEDSAMYFCATQRLAGSTDTQYFGPGTRLTVL.